Detailed here is one T cell receptor beta chain. Germline CDR1 SGHVS, CDR2 FNYEAQ. Losses at the gene ends were 5 bases for V and 6 bases for J; bases not matched to a gene: 7. The CDR3 length is 14 residues. The entry originates in a study of blood T cell repertoires in COVID-19. Study summary: Samples taken during acute and convalescent COVID-19 were collected in the United States, Italy and Spain.

Original analysis: Estimated nucleated cell counts came from reference gene primer amplification. The repertoire was sequenced with immunoSEQ multiplex PCR; TCRdb's copy has only in-frame clones and lacks some. V and J calls and clone size are given by that table; D and trimming were obtained from the DNA. The repertoire consists of 390,000 or so clones, with roughly 90% occurring once and the leading ten covering 6% to 7.5%. The sequenced sample consisted of peripheral blood. This receptor was obtained from a young man with active or convalescent COVID-19. The chain recombines TRBV7-6 with TRBJ1-5; 7 positions match TRBD1. The CDR3 coding sequence is TGTGCCAGCAGCCAGAACAGGGGAAGTCAGCCCCAGCATTTT. Its translation: CASSQNRGSQPQHF. Combining the CDR3 with reference TRBV7-6 and TRBJ1-5 gives the whole variable domain GAGVSQSPRYKVTKRGQDVALRCDPISGHVSLYWYRQALGQGPEFLTYFNYEAQQDKSGLPNDRFSAERPEGSISTLTIQRTEQRDSAMYRCASSQNRGSQPQHFGDGTRLSIL.